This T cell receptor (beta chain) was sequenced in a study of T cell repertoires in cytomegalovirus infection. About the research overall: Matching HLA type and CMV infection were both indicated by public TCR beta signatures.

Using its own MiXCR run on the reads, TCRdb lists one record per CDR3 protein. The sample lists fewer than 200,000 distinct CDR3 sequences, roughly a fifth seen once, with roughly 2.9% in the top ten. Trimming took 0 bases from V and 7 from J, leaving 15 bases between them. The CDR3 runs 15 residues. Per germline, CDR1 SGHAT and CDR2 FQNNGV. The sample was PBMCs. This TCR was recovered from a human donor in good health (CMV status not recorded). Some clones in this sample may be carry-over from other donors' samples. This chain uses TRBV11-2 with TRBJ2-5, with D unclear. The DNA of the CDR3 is TGTGCCAGCAGCTTAGATTGGGGTGGCCTGTCGACCCAGTACTTC. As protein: CASSLDWGGLSTQYF.